These 15 T cell receptor delta chains were all obtained from the same sample, sequenced in a study of γδ T cells in repeated Plasmodium falciparum infection. Bulk repertoires came from Vgamma9/Vdelta2+ or Vdelta2-negative gammadelta T cells flow-sorted from PBMC. TCRdb redid the clone calls on the multiplex PCR reads with CATT. The sample records tens of thousands of delta-chain clones, around 1.6% being singletons. Sequencing was done on a sample of gamma-delta T cells from blood. The receptors derive from a pool of human donors (malaria-infected and uninfected, not separated).

Worth noting for this clone: This DNA's translation and the protein TCRdb lists, from a much larger clone, do not match at residue 3, likely due to a read error; the protein shown is translated from the DNA. The chain uses TRDV1 and TRDJ1, with a possible D match to TRDD3 (6 bases). No J gene was available from TCRdb, and it was assigned here by a germline match of the DNA. The CDR3 loop spans 16 amino acids. Germline CDR1 is TSWWSYY and CDR2 is QGS. CDR3 in DNA: TGTGCTCCTGGGGAACTCTCCTTCTTCTACACCGATAAACTCATCTTT. Its protein is CAPGELSFFYTDKLIF.

Note on this clone: The TCRdb protein comes from a much larger clone and disagrees with this DNA's translation at residue 11, likely due to a read error; the protein given here is derived from the DNA. The V call is TRDV1, the J call TRDJ1; D possibly corresponds to TRDD3 (5 bases). Here the J gene came from matching the DNA to germline, since TCRdb omits it. Germline values: CDR1 TSWWSYY, CDR2 QGS. V was trimmed by 2 bases and J by 2 bases, leaving 24 bases between them. CDR3 length: 19 amino acids. CDR3 coding DNA: TGTGCTCTTGGGGAAAGGATCACTAGGGGGGTACCGCCAACCGATAAACTCATCTTT. Translation gives CALGERITRGVPPTDKLIF.

This clone was found many times. The germline gene is not matched at one end of the junction; a read error may be the cause. Within the sample, other DNA sequences also encode this same CDR3. The chain links TRDV1 to TRDJ2; 12 nucleotides agree with TRDD3. This CDR3 comprises 22 residues. Germline loops: CDR1 TSWWSYY, CDR2 QGS. CDR3 residues: CALGEILPYPLGDTRLTAQPFF. CDR3 bases: TGTGCTCTTGGGGAAATTCTCCCTTACCCGCTGGGGGATACGAGGTTGACAGCACAACCCTTCTTT.

This clone was counted only a few times. A far larger clone is one nucleotide away, so this likely arose from a read error. The same CDR3 is also encoded by other DNA sequences in this sample. No call exists for the J gene, whereas the V gene is TRDV1; the tabulated D call, TRDD3, remains unverified against the DNA. The CDR3 loop spans 21 amino acids. From germline, CDR1 is TSWWSYY and CDR2 QGS. CDR3 sequence reads: CALGAGDSYFGGYGGTDKLIF. CDR3 nucleotide sequence: TGTGCTCTTGGGGCAGGAGATTCCTACTTCGGGGGATACGGAGGCACCGATAAACTCATCTTC.

This clone was seen more than once but under ten times. This is likely an artifact of a read error, given a far larger clone one base away. Other DNA sequences in this specimen translate into the identical CDR3. This chain links TRDV1 with TRDJ1; 13 nucleotides match TRDD3. Here the J gene was assigned by germline matching of the DNA, as TCRdb has none. With V trimmed by 0 bases and J by 5 bases, 30 bases remained unmatched. The germline V gene has CDR1 TSWWSYY and CDR2 QGS. The CDR3 is made up of 25 amino acids. This chain's CDR3 is CALGELKLLRLLGDTRIRKTDKLIF. CDR3 bases: TGTGCTCTTGGGGAACTTAAACTCCTACGGTTACTGGGGGATACGCGTATCCGAAAGACTGATAAACTCATCTTT.

In this sample, this clone turned up many times. This is likely an artifact of a read error, given a far larger clone one base away. This CDR3 is also generated by other DNA sequences in the sample. J is TRDJ1 and V is TRDV1, with 13 bases aligning to TRDD3. Since TCRdb gives no J gene, matching the DNA to germline was used here to assign it. V trimming: 6 bases; J trimming: 2 bases; junction bases outside the gene matches: 24. Looked up from germline, CDR1 is TSWWSYY and CDR2 is QGS. The length of the CDR3 is 22 residues. As DNA, the CDR3 is TGTGCTCTTGGACTCCCATTAGGCCGTAGTACTGGGGGATACGGTACTACCGATAAACTCATCTTT. Its translation is CALGLPLGRSTGGYGTTDKLIF.

As for this clone: A far larger clone is one base from this, pointing to a likely read error. Other nucleotide sequences from this sample produce the same CDR3. The V call is TRDV1, the J call TRDJ1, with 9 bases matching TRDD3. Germline CDR1 is TSWWSYY and CDR2 is QGS. The CDR3 runs 23 residues. V was pared by 0 bases and J by 1 base, with 24 bases of the junction left unmatched. The CDR3 here is CALGELDLPWGIVPPLSTDKLIF. The DNA for the CDR3 is TGTGCTCTTGGGGAACTCGACCTACCCTGGGGGATCGTACCTCCTTTGTCCACCGATAAACTCATCTTT.

For this clone: TCRdb's protein for this DNA is that of a much larger clone and differs from the translation at residue 7, likely a read error; the protein shown is the DNA translation. The chain employs TRDV2 and TRDJ1; 10 nucleotides line up with TRDD3. Germline assignment: CDR1 GEAIGNYY and CDR2 EKD. V shed 1 base, J shed 7 bases, and the junction held 5 bases outside the gene matches. There are 14 residues in the CDR3. The CDR3 DNA is TGTGCCTGTGACACTTTAGTGGGGGATACTAAACTCATCTTT. Residues: CACDTLVGDTKLIF.

This clone was observed a handful of times. A far larger clone is just one base off, so this is likely a read error. Other DNA sequences in this sample translate to the same CDR3. The J gene is TRDJ1, the V gene TRAV38-2/DV8; possibly TRDD3 for D (5 bases). TCRdb leaves out the J gene; it was filled in here by matching the DNA to germline. The ends were cut back, 2 bases at V and 4 bases at J, with 36 bases in the middle. The CDR3 sequence is 22 residues long. Per the germline V gene, CDR1 is TSESDYY and CDR2 is QEAYKQQN. The CDR3 here is CAYRRSDSKTRLGVPGGDKLIF. CDR3 nucleotides: TGTGCTTATAGGAGATCTGATTCCAAAACACGCCTAGGGGTACCGGGGGGCGATAAACTCATCTTT.

A few counts support this clone. This is likely an artifact of a read error, given a far larger clone one base away. In the same sample, other DNA sequences code for this CDR3. V and J are TRDV1 and TRDJ1; D is perhaps TRDD3 (6 bases). CDR1 TSWWSYY and CDR2 QGS come from the germline V gene. This CDR3 comprises 26 residues. The CDR3 loop reads CALGELRSYGGFPHWAILECTDKLIF. The CDR3, as DNA: TGTGCCCTTGGGGAGCTACGCAGTTATGGTGGGTTCCCCCACTGGGCGATATTGGAGTGCACCGATAAACTCATCTTT.

This clone was counted a few times. The protein given by TCRdb reflects a much larger clone and differs at residue 15 from this DNA's translation, likely from a read error; the protein shown is the DNA's translation. The V gene is TRDV1, the J gene TRDJ1; maybe TRDD3 (5 bases). The J gene is not listed in TCRdb, so it was assigned here from a DNA match to germline. Per germline, CDR1 TSWWSYY and CDR2 QGS. CDR3 length: 18 amino acids. CDR3 DNA sequence: TGTGCTCTTGGGCTCCCCCTGGGCTCTCTCCGGTACACCGATAGACTCATCTTT. Amino acids: CALGLPLGSLRYTDRLIF.

This clone is termed medium-sized (0.01 to 0.1%). Additional DNA sequences in this sample encode the identical CDR3. This chain connects TRDV2 to TRDJ1, with 9 bases that match TRDD3. Germline loops: CDR1 GEAIGNYY, CDR2 EKD. J gave up 3 bases and V 3 bases, and 13 bases lay outside the gene matches. CDR3 length: 17 residues. This CDR3 is CACDPSRTGGYPDKLIF. The CDR3 DNA reads as TGTGCCTGTGACCCATCACGCACGGGGGGATACCCCGATAAACTCATCTTT.

Of note for this clone: It is likely a read error: a sequence one base away is far more abundant. Other DNA sequences in this sample translate to the same CDR3. No J gene was named, though the V gene is TRDV1; TRDD3, the table's D call, was not compared with the DNA. This CDR3 comprises 17 residues. Germline V lookup: CDR1 TSWWSYY, CDR2 QGS. The CDR3 coding sequence is TGTGCTCTTGGAATGAGGGGGATACGCCGCGTGTTCGATAAACTCATCTTC. It specifies CALGMRGIRRVFDKLIF.

There are a few counts of this clone. TCRdb lists the protein of a much larger clone for this DNA, which differs at residue 15, so this is likely a read error; the protein given here is translated from the DNA itself. The rearrangement uses TRDV1 and TRDJ1; TRDD3 matches at 8 bases. Trimming took 4 bases from V and 1 from J; bases not matched to a gene: 23. Germline lookup yields CDR1 TSWWSYY and CDR2 QGS. CDR3 length equals 21 residues. The CDR3, as DNA: TGTGCTCTTGGGGCGTACCTCCCGTCCTACGACCTCTGGGGGAGCACCGATAAACTCATCTTT. This encodes CALGAYLPSYDLWGSTDKLIF.

This clone has just a few counts. TCRdb shows a much larger clone's protein in place of this DNA's translation, and the two differ at residue 13, likely through a read error; the protein shown is translated from the DNA. A V gene of TRDV1 was called, but no J gene was assigned; the D call of TRDD3 is as the table states it, not checked on the DNA. The V gene's germline CDR1 is TSWWSYY and CDR2 QGS. This CDR3 is 15 amino acids long. CDR3 protein: CALGERGIHTDKPIF. Here the CDR3 DNA reads TGTGCTCTTGGGGAACGAGGGATACACACCGATAAACCCATCTTT.